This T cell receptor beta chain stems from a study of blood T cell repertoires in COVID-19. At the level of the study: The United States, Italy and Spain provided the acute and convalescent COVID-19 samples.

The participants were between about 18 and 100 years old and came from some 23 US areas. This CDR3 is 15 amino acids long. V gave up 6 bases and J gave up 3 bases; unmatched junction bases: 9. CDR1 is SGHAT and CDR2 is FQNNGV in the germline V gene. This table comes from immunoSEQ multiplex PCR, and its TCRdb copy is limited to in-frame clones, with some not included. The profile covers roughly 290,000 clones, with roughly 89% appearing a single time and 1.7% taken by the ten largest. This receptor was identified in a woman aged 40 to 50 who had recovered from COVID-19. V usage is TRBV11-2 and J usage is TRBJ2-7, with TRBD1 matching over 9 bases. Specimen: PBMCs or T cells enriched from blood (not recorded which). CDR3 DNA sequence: TGTGCCAGCAGAGAGCCGGGACAGGGCAACTACGAGCAGTACTTC. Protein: CASREPGQGNYEQYF.